Detailed here is one T cell receptor (beta chain). The sample belongs to a study of shared T cell receptors in the human thymus. Germline lookup yields CDR1 SGDLS and CDR2 YYNGEE. This CDR3 has 12 amino acids. Trimming took 6 bases from V and 8 from J; bases not matched to a gene: 7. The protocol was immunoSEQ multiplex PCR, while the TCRdb copy is restricted to in-frame clones and leaves out a portion. This sample yields about 500,000 clones, of which approximately 80% are seen a single time; about 0.013% belongs to the top ten. These data also formed part of another study, on human thymus T cells. In that study: Having surgery to correct congenital heart defects, healthy Finnish infants acted as the donors.

The J gene is TRBJ1-2, the V gene TRBV9, with 7 nucleotides matching TRBD1. The sample comprised thymocytes. This receptor was taken from a boy younger than two with a congenital heart defect. CDR3 nucleotides: TGTGCCAGCACGGGGACAGTCAGGGGCTACACCTTC. This codes for CASTGTVRGYTF.